Only a few counts were recorded for the clone carrying this T cell receptor beta chain. Trimming pared 3 bases from V and 2 bases from J, leaving 20 bases between. The CDR3 loop spans 17 amino acids. Per germline, CDR1 LNHDA and CDR2 SQIVND (reference sequence). Per the original methods: Estimates of nucleated cell counts were drawn from the amplification of reference gene primers. TCRdb's copy holds only in-frame clones and misses some; the assay was immunoSEQ multiplex PCR. That table furnishes V, J and clone size, whereas the DNA furnished D and trimming. The data hold more than 80,000 clones, with around four fifths observed a single time. This specimen belongs to a study of blood T cell repertoires in COVID-19. Across the whole study: COVID-19 samples collected from the United States, Italy and Spain covered acute and convalescent phases. In each case, the material was cDNA or gDNA derived from T cells, B-cell-depleted T cells, or PBMCs.

The specimen sequenced was peripheral blood. This TCR was recovered from a human donor in a cohort sampled during active COVID-19. The chain joins TRBV19 to TRBJ2-7; no reliable D call. The CDR3 protein is CASSIGSKTWAPYEQYF. The CDR3 nucleotides are TGTGCCAGTAGTATTGGGTCGAAAACGTGGGCTCCCTACGAGCAGTACTTC.